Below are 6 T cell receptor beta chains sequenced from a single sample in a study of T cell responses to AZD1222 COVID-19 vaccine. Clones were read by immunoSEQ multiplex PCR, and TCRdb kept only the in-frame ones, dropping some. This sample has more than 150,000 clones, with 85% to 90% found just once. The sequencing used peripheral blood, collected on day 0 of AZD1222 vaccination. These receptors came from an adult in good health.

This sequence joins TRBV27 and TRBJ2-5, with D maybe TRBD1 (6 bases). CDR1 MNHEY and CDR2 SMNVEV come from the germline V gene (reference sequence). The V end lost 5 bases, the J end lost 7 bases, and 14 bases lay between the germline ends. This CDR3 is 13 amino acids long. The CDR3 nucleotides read TGTGCCAGCAGTCCCCAGGGGCCACGGACCCAGTACTTC. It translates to CASSPQGPRTQYF.

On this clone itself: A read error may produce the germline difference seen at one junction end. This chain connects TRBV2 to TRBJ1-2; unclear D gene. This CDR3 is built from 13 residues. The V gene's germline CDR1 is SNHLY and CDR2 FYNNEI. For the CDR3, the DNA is TGTGCCAGCAGTAAAGCCGACCTCTATGGCTACACCTTC. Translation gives CASSKADLYGYTF.

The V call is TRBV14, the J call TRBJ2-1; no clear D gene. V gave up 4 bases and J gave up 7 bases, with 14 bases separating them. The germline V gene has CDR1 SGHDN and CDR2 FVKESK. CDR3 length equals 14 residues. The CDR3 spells CASSRRFNLNEQFF. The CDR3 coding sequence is TGTGCCAGCAGCCGGAGATTCAATCTTAATGAGCAGTTCTTC. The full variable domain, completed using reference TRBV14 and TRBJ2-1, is EAGVTQFPSHSVIEKGQTVTLRCDPISGHDNLYWYRRVMGKEIKFLLHFVKESKQDESGMPNNRFLAERTGGTYSTLKVQPAELEDSGVYFCASSRRFNLNEQFFGPGTRLTVL.

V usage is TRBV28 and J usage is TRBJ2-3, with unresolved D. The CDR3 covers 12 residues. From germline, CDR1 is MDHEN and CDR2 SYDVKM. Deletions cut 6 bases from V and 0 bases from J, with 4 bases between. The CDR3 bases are TGTGCCAGCAGGGACAGCACAGATACGCAGTATTTT. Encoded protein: CASRDSTDTQYF.

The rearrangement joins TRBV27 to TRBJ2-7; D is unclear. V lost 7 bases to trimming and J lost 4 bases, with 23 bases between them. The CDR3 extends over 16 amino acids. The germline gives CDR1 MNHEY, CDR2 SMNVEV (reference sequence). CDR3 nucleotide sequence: TGTGCCAGCACCCCCCCTCCCCGGTTTTCGCGGTACGAGCAGTACTTC. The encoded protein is CASTPPPRFSRYEQYF.

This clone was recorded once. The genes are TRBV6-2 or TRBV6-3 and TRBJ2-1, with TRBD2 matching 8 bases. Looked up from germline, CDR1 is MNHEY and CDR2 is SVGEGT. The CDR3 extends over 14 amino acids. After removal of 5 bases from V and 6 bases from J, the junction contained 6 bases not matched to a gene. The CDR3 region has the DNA TGTGCCAGCAGTACGGGACTAGATAGCAATGAGCAGTTCTTC. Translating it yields CASSTGLDSNEQFF.